Listed below are T cell receptor beta chains from one sample, sequenced in a study of shared T cell receptors in the human thymus. Method: immunoSEQ multiplex PCR; TCRdb's copy keeps in-frame clones and lacks some. Of tens of thousands of clones listed, 90% to 95% were seen once; the top ten hold roughly 0.033%. The sample taken for sequencing was thymocytes. The receptors stem from a human donor. Both conserved end residues are part of each CDR3. A D gene is named only where the DNA matches it firmly. Not every row has a clone size; where given, it reads once, few, many or a size class.

j_gene,v_gene,d_gene,abundance,CDR3aa,CDR3nt
TRBJ2-5,TRBV5-6,.,once,CASSLAPKQETQYF,TGTGCCAGCAGCTTGGCCCCTAAACAAGAGACCCAGTACTTC
TRBJ1-5,TRBV5-1,.,.,CASSLSPGVENQPQHF,TGCGCCAGCAGCTTGAGCCCGGGAGTTGAGAATCAGCCCCAGCATTTT
TRBJ1-3,TRBV9,.,.,CASSVNRRGRGNTIYF,TGTGCCAGCAGCGTAAATAGGAGGGGAAGAGGAAACACCATATATTTT
TRBJ2-7,TRBV19,TRBD2,.,CASSIPGLAGAYEQYF,TGTGCCAGTAGTATTCCCGGACTAGCGGGGGCCTACGAGCAGTACTTC
TRBJ1-1,TRBV30,.,few,CAWRALRFSAFF,TGTGCCTGGAGAGCCCTACGTTTCAGTGCTTTCTTT
TRBJ1-6,TRBV7-6,TRBD1,.,CASSSIQGAESPLHF,TGTGCCAGCAGCTCTATACAGGGGGCCGAGTCACCCCTCCACTTT
TRBJ2-7,TRBV5-6,TRBD2,.,CASSLESSGGSGYEQYF,TGTGCCAGCAGCTTGGAGTCTAGCGGGGGTTCAGGCTACGAGCAGTACTTC
TRBJ2-1,TRBV19,.,.,CASSQYPFLLRDQFF,TGTGCCAGTAGTCAGTACCCCTTCTTACTTCGGGACCAGTTCTTC
TRBJ1-2,TRBV6-4,.,.,CASSRTGTSDNYGYTF,TGTGCCAGCAGTCGAACCGGGACGTCGGACAACTATGGCTACACCTTC
TRBJ1-2,TRBV5-1,TRBD1,.,CASSWGTANYGYTF,TGCGCCAGCAGCTGGGGGACAGCCAACTATGGCTACACCTTC
TRBJ2-5,TRBV7-2,.,.,CASSLSSTRESQYF,TGTGCCAGCAGCCTTTCATCTACCAGAGAGAGCCAGTACTTC
TRBJ2-5,TRBV7-2,.,.,CASSLVLREGETQYF,TGTGCCAGCAGCTTAGTTTTACGGGAAGGAGAGACCCAGTACTTC
TRBJ1-2,TRBV9,.,.,CASSERARLTDNYGYTF,TGTGCCAGCAGCGAAAGGGCAAGGTTGACAGATAACTATGGCTACACCTTC
TRBJ1-5,TRBV6-1,.,.,CASSEEDYSNQPQHF,TGTGCCAGCAGTGAAGAGGACTATAGCAATCAGCCCCAGCATTTT
TRBJ2-3,TRBV7-3,.,.,CASSLIMGTTDTQYF,TGTGCCAGCAGCTTAATCATGGGTACCACAGATACGCAGTATTTT
TRBJ1-1,TRBV4-3,TRBD1,.,CASSQEHPSGRDRGWDTEAFF,TGCGCCAGCAGCCAAGAGCACCCTTCGGGCAGAGACAGGGGATGGGACACTGAAGCTTTCTTT
TRBJ1-1,TRBV10-3,TRBD1,.,CAISLRQGVDVNTEAFF,TGTGCCATCAGCCTTAGACAGGGGGTGGACGTGAACACTGAAGCTTTCTTT
TRBJ2-1,TRBV7-3,TRBD2,.,CASSLSSGTSGSNEQFF,TGTGCCAGCAGCTTAAGTTCCGGGACTAGCGGGAGTAATGAGCAGTTCTTC
TRBJ2-3,TRBV5-4,.,.,CASSLYQITDTQYF,TGTGCCAGCAGCTTGTATCAGATCACAGATACGCAGTATTTT
TRBJ2-2,TRBV7-3,.,.,CASSLKAALNTGELFF,TGTGCCAGCAGCTTAAAAGCGGCATTGAACACCGGGGAGCTGTTTTTT
TRBJ2-3,TRBV7-2,TRBD2,.,CASSQTRGPSGGSTDTQYF,TGTGCCAGCAGCCAAACGAGAGGGCCTAGCGGGGGAAGCACAGATACGCAGTATTTT
TRBJ2-2,TRBV11-3,.,few,CASRRDRRDTGELFF,TGTGCCAGCAGGCGCGACAGGAGGGACACCGGGGAGCTGTTTTTT
TRBJ2-2,TRBV28,.,.,CASTWPAGEFGTGELFF,TGTGCCAGCACCTGGCCCGCAGGGGAGTTTGGAACCGGGGAGCTGTTTTTT
TRBJ2-7,TRBV5-4,.,.,CASSSVLNARGVTYEQYF,TGTGCCAGCAGCTCGGTCCTTAATGCGCGAGGGGTAACCTACGAGCAGTACTTC
TRBJ2-7,TRBV4-3,TRBD1,once,CATGAPGQAMYF,TGCGCCACCGGGGCTCCGGGACAGGCCATGTACTTC